The sequence of this T cell receptor beta chain was determined in a study of blood T cell repertoires in COVID-19. Study overall: Sample material is recorded as cDNA or gDNA derived from T cells, B-cell-depleted T cells, or PBMCs.

Clones were read by immunoSEQ multiplex PCR, and TCRdb kept only the in-frame ones, dropping some. The sample includes some 100,000 clones, 85% to 90% of them seen just once. The CDR3 is made up of 16 amino acids. In germline, CDR1 is LGHNA, CDR2 YSLEER. Losses at the gene ends were 3 bases for V and 0 bases for J; bases not matched to a gene: 6. The sequencing sample was made of peripheral blood. This receptor was obtained from a human donor with acute or convalescent COVID-19. The donor label of this sample is uncertain. The chain links TRBV4-3 to TRBJ2-7; 9 bases fit TRBD1. The CDR3, as DNA: TGCGCCAGCAGCCAGAACAGGGGGCTGAGCTCCTACGAGCAGTACTTC. Amino acids: CASSQNRGLSSYEQYF.